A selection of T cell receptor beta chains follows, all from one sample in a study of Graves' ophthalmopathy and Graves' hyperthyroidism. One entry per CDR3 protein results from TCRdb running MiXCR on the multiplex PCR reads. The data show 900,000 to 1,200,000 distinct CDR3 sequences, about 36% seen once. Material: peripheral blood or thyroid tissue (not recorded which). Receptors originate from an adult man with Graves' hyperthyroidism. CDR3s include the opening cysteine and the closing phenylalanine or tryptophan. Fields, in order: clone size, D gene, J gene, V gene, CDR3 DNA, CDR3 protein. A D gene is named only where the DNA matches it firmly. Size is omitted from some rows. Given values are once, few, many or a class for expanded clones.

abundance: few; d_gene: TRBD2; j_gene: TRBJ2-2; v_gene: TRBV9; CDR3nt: TGTGCCAGCAGGGGACTAGCGGGAGGGGGTTCCGGGGAGCTGTTTTTT; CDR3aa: CASRGLAGGGSGELFF
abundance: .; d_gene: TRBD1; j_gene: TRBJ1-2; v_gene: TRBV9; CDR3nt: TGTGCCAGCAGCGTTGGGGGGTCAGGGGGGAACTATGGCTACACCTTC; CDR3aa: CASSVGGSGGNYGYTF
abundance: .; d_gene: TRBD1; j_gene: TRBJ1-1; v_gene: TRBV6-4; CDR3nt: TGTGCCAGCAGTGACGGGACAGAGAACACTGAAGCTTTCTTT; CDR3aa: CASSDGTENTEAFF
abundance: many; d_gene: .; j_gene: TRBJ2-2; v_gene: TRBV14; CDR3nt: TGTGCCAGCAGCCGGTGGGGGTTGAACACCGGGGAGCTGTTTTTT; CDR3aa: CASSRWGLNTGELFF
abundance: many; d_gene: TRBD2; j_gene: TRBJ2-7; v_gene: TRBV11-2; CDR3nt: TGTGCCAGCAGCTCACTTAGCGGGGCCGCCTACGAGCAGTACTTC; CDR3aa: CASSSLSGAAYEQYF
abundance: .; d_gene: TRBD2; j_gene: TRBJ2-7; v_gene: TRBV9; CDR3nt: TGTGCCAGCAGCGCGACTAGCGGGAGGTTCTCCTACGAGCAGTACTTC; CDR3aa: CASSATSGRFSYEQYF
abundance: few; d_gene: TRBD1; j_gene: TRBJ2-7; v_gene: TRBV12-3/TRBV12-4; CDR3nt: TGTGCCAGCACTGATCCACGGACAGGGGACTCCTACGAGCAGTACTTC; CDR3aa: CASTDPRTGDSYEQYF
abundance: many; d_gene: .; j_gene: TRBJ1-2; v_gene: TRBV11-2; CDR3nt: TGTGCCAGCAGCTTAGACAGAGGAGGGCGGGGCTACACCTTC; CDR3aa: CASSLDRGGRGYTF
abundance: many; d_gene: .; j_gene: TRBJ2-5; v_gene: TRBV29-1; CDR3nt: TGCAGCGTTGTGGGGGGGGGGGGGCTGTGGGAGACCCAGTACTTC; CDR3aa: CSVVGGGGLWETQYF
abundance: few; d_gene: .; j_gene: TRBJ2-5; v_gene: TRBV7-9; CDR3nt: TGTGCCAGCAGCTTATATTCAGGACAAGAGACCCAGTACTTC; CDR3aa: CASSLYSGQETQYF
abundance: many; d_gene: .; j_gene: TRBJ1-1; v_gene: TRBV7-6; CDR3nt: TGTGCCAGCGGTCGGGGCCTGAACACTGAAGCTTTCTTT; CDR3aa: CASGRGLNTEAFF
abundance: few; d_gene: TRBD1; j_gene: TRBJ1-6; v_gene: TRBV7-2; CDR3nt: TGTGCCAGCAGGCAACAGGGGGATAATTCACCCCTCCACTTT; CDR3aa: CASRQQGDNSPLHF
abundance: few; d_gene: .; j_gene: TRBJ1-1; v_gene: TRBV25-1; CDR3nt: TGTGCCAGCAGTGACTATGGGACTGAAGCTTTCTTT; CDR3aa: CASSDYGTEAFF
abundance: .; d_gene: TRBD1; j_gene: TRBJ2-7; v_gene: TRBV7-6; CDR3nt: TGTGCCAGCAGCTCAGGGGGACAGGGACTGTACTTC; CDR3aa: CASSSGGQGLYF
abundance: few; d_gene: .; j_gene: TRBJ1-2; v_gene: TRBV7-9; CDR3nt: TGTGCCAGCAGCTTAGTACCGGACAGCTTCTATGGCTACACCTTC; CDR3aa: CASSLVPDSFYGYTF
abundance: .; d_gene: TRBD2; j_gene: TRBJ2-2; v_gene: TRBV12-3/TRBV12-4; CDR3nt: TGTGCCAGCAGTTTCGCGGCTAGCGGGAGGGCCGGGAACACCGGGGAGCTGTTTTTT; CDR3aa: CASSFAASGRAGNTGELFF
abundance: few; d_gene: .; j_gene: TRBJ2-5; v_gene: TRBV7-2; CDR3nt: TGTGCCAGCAGCTTAGGGCCGGCAGGCCAAGAGACCCAGTACTTC; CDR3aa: CASSLGPAGQETQYF
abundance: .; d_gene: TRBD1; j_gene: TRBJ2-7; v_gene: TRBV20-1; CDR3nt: TGCAGTGCCGGAGGACCGGGACAGGCCCCCTACGAGCAGTACTTC; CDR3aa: CSAGGPGQAPYEQYF
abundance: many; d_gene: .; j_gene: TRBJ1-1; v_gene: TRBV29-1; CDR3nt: TGCAGCGTCCAGAGGAACACTGAAGCTTTCTTT; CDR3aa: CSVQRNTEAFF
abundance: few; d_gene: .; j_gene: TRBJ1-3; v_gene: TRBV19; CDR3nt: TGTGCCAGCTCCGGGCTTCGACTCAAGGGAAACACCATATATTTT; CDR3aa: CASSGLRLKGNTIYF
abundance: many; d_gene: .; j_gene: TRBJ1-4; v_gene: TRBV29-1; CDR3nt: TGCAGCGTCGTTTGTTGGGGGAATGAAAAACTGTTTTTT; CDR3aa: CSVVCWGNEKLFF
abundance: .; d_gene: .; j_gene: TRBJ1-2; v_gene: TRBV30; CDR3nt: TGTGCCTGGAGTGTTGGAAACAGGTGGGGCGATGGCTACACCTTC; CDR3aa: CAWSVGNRWGDGYTF
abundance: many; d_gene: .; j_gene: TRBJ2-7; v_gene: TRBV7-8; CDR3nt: TGTGCCAGCAAGCGGTCCTCCTACGAGCAGTACTTC; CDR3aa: CASKRSSYEQYF
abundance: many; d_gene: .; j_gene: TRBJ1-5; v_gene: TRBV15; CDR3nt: TGTGCCACCAGTCCCCCGGATTCGGCCCAGCATTTT; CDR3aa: CATSPPDSAQHF
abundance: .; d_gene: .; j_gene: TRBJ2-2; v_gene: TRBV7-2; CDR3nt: TGTGCCAGCGAGACACAGGGAGGGTGGACCGGGGAGCTGTTTTTT; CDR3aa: CASETQGGWTGELFF
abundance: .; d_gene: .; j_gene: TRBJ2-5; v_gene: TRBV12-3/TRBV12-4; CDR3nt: TGTGCCAGCAAAAAAGTGGGGGCCGAGAATCAGCCCCAGTACTTC; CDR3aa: CASKKVGAENQPQYF
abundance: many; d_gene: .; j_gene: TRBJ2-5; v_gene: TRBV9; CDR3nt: TGTGCCAGCAGCAAACAGGGTTCCCAAGAGACCCAGTACTTC; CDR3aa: CASSKQGSQETQYF
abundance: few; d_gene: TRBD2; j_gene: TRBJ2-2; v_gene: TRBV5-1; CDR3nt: TGCGCCAGCTCCGAGCGGGAGACGAACACCGGGGAGCTGTTTTTT; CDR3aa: CASSERETNTGELFF
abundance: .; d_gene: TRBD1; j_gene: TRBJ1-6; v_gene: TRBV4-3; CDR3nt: TGCGCCAGCAGCTTACAGACAGGGGTGGGTTCACCCCTCCACTTT; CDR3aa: CASSLQTGVGSPLHF
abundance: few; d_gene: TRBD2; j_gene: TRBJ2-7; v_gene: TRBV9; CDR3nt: TGTGCCAGCAGCATCTCCCCAATATTAGCGGGAGCGGGATACGAGCAGTACTTC; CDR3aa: CASSISPILAGAGYEQYF
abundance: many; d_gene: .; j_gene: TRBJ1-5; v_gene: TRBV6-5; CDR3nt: TGTGCCAGCAGGGATGGACAGTCCGGCAATCAGCCCCAGCATTTT; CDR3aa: CASRDGQSGNQPQHF
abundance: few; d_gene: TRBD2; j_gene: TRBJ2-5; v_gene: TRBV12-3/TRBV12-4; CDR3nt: TGTGCCAGCAGTCCCTCCGGGACTAGCGGGGGCCAAGAGACCCAGTACTTC; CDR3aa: CASSPSGTSGGQETQYF
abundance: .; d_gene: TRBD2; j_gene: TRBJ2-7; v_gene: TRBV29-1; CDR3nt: TGCAGCGTTGAATTTAGAGAGCTAGCGGGGGTCTACGAGCAGTACTTC; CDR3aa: CSVEFRELAGVYEQYF
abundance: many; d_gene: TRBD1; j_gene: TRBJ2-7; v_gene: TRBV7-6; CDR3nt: TGTGCCAGCAGCACCGAGTCGGGACAGTTCTACGAGCAGTACTTC; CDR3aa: CASSTESGQFYEQYF
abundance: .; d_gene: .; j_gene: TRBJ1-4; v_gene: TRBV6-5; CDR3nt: TGTGCCAGCACCTTACGGCCCACTTCTAATGAAAAACTGTTTTTT; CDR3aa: CASTLRPTSNEKLFF
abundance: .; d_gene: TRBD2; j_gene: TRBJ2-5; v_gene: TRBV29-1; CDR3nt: TGCAGCGTTCGTGTCGGGACTAGCGTCCAAGAGACCCAGTACTTC; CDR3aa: CSVRVGTSVQETQYF
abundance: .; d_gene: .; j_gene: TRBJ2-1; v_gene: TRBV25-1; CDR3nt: TGTGCCAGCAGTGAATTTCACCGCCCCCACAATGAGCAGTTCTTC; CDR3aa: CASSEFHRPHNEQFF
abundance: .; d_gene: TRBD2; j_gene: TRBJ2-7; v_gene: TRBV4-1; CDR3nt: TGCGCCAGCAGCCCACGGCTAGCGGGAGGTCTCTACGAGCAGTACTTC; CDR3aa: CASSPRLAGGLYEQYF
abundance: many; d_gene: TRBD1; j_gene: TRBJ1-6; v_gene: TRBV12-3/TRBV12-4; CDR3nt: TGTGCCAGCAGCCAAGGGACAGCGTTTAATTCACCCCTCCACTTT; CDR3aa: CASSQGTAFNSPLHF
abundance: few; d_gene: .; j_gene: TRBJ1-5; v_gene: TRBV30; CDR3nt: TGTGCCTGGAGTTATGGAGGGGATCAGCCCCAGCATTTT; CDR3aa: CAWSYGGDQPQHF
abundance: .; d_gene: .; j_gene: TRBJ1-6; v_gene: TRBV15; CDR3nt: TGTGCCACCAGCATGGTCCCAGGAGGGGAATCACCCCTCCACTTT; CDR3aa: CATSMVPGGESPLHF
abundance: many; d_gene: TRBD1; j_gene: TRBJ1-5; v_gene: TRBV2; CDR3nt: TGTGCCAGCAGCGTTCGACAGGGCTGGCAGCCCCAGCATTTT; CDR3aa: CASSVRQGWQPQHF
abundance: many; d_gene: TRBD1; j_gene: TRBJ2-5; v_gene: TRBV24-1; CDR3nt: TGTGCCACCAGTGATCCGCGGACAGGGGTCGCACAAGAGACCCAGTACTTC; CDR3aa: CATSDPRTGVAQETQYF
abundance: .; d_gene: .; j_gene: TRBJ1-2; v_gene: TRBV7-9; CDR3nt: TGTGCCAGCAGCCCGACGGGGGCAGGCTATGGCTACACCTTC; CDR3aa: CASSPTGAGYGYTF
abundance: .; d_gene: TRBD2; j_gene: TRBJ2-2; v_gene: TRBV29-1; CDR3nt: TGCAGCGTTGGGGGGACTAGCGAGAGGGTCGGGGAGCTGTTTTTT; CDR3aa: CSVGGTSERVGELFF
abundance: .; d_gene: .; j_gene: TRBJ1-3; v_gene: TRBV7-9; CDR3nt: TGTGCCAGCAGCTCCCTTAGGGCTCCTCGTCCCTCTGGAAACACCATATATTTT; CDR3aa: CASSSLRAPRPSGNTIYF
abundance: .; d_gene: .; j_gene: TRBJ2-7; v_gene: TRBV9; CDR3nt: TGTGCCAGCAGCCGCGGCGGGGACAACTCCTACGAGCAGTACTTC; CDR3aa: CASSRGGDNSYEQYF
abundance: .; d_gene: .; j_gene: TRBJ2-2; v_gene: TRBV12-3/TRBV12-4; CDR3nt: TGTGCCAGCAGGGGGGACGGTTTGAACACCGGGGAGCTGTTTTTT; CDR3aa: CASRGDGLNTGELFF
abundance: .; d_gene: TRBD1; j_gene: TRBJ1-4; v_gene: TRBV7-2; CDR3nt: TGTGCCAGCAGTGAAGCGACAGGGGGTCCGGTTGCAACTAATGAAAAACTGTTTTTT; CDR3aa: CASSEATGGPVATNEKLFF
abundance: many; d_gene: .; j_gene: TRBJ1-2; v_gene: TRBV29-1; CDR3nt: TGCAGCGTTGAAGAGACGCCGGACCAACAGGGATTC; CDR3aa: CSVEETPDQQGF